This T cell receptor (beta chain) was profiled in a study of blood T cells in healthy people across ages. The study, taken as a whole, reports: Unknown CMV status may confound age-related changes in expanded clones. Conclusively comparing naive with antigen-experienced cells was impossible with unsorted PBMCs.

As to this clonotype: Its antigen is not identified.

Each sample gave at least 6 million isolated PBMCs. With a J-beta primer mix and a sample-barcoded 5' primer, a second PCR ran roughly 7 to 11 cycles. Carrying 12 random nucleotides, a template-switch adaptor labeled each individual cDNA molecule. Using its own MiXCR run on the 5' RACE reads, TCRdb lists one record per CDR3 protein. Of over 300,000 distinct CDR3 sequences in the sample, roughly half were seen once. This CDR3 region has 14 residues. Germline CDR1 reads DFQATT; CDR2 reads SNEGSKA (reference sequence). Input material: blood. The genes are TRBV20-1 and TRBJ2-5; the D is unclear. The tail of the sequence fits TRBJ2-7 better, so the J call may be wrong. This sequence was found in a man between 60 and 70 years old in good health. The CDR3 DNA follows: TGCAGTGCTAGAGATTGGACGGGTGGCTACGAGCAGTACTTC. This codes for CSARDWTGGYEQYF.